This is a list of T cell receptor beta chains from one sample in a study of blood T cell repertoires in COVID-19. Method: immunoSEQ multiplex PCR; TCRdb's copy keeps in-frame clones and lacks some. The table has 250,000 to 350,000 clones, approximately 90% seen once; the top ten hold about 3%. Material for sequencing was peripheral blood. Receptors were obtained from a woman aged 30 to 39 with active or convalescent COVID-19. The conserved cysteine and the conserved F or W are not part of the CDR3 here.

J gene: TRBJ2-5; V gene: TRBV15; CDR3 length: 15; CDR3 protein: ATSRDGPSGPAETQY
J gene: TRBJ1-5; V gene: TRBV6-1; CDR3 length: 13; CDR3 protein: ASSEAGDRHQPQH
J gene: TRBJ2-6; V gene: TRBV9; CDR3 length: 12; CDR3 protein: ASSGGSGANVLT
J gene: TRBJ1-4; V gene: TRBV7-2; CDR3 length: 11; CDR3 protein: ASSWGQGEKLF
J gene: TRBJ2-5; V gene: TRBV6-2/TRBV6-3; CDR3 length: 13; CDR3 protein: ASSSRTGQVETQY
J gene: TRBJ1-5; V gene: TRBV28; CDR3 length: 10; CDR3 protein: ASSPTGQPQH
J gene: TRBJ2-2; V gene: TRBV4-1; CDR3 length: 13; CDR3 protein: ASSQTTGRAGELF
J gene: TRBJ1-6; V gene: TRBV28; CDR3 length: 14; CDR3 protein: ASRMRTGNFNSPLH
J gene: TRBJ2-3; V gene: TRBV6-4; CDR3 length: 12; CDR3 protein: ASNGTGGTDTQY
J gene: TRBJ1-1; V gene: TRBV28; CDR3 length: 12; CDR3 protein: ASSLGGANTEAF